This TCR beta chain appears in the sequencing data of a study of CD8 T cells in ankylosing spondylitis. Germline CDR1 is MNHEY and CDR2 is SVGAGI. The ends were cut back, 8 bases at V and 5 bases at J, with 12 bases in the middle. This CDR3 comprises 12 residues. The study, taken as a whole, reports: Clones that were linked to disease were CD8+ and were relatively rare in peripheral blood. Disease-associated clones were reportedly significantly overrepresented in matched ankylosing spondylitis synovial fluid. Seemingly characteristic of ankylosing spondylitis blood was a TCR beta motif consisting of eight highly homologous variants.

In TCRdb, the 5' RACE reads were re-called with MiXCR into one record per CDR3 protein. The data show 650,000 to 800,000 distinct CDR3 sequences, under 20% seen once. This clonotype was observed a few times. Its matching antigen is unknown. The specimen sequenced was blood, either unsorted or a sorted T cell fraction (not recorded which). This clonotype was obtained from a male donor with ankylosing spondylitis. The chain is built from TRBV6-5 and TRBJ1-2; D is ambiguous. This CDR3 reads CASVGGQYGYTF. The CDR3 DNA is TGTGCCAGCGTCGGAGGCCAGTATGGCTACACCTTC.